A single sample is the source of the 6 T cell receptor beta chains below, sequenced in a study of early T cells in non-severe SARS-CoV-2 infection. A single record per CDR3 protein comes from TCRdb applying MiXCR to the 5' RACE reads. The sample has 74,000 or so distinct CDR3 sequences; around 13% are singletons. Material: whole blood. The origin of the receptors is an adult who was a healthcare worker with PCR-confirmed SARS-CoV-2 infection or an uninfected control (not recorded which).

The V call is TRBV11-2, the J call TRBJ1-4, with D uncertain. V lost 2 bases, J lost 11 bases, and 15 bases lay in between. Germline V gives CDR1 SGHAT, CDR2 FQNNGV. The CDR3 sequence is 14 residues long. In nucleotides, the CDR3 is TGTGCCAGCAGCTTACCCCTATTCTCGGGGAAACTGTTTTTT. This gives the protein CASSLPLFSGKLFF.

CDR3 sequence: CASSSETNANNSPLHF. The CDR3, as DNA: TGTGCCAGCAGTTCCGAGACAAACGCTAATAATTCACCCCTCCACTTT. This sequence joins TRBV6-2 or TRBV6-3 and TRBJ1-6; unclear D gene. Trimming removed 4 bases from V and 5 bases from J, with 15 bases in between. This CDR3 is 16 amino acids long. CDR1 is MNHEY, CDR2 SVGEGT, per germline.

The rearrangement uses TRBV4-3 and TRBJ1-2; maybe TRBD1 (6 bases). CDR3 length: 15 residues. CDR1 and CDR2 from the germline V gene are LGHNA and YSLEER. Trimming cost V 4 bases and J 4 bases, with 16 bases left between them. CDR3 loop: CASSPDQDSSYGYTF. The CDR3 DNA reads TGCGCCAGCAGCCCGGACCAGGACAGTTCCTATGGCTACACCTTC.

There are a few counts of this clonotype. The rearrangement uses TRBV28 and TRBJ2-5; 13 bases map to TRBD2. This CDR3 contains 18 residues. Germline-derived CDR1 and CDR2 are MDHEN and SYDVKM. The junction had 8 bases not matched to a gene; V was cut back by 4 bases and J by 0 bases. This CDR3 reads CASSSLGLAGANQETQYF. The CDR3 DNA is TGTGCCAGCAGTTCCCTAGGACTAGCGGGGGCGAACCAAGAGACCCAGTACTTC.

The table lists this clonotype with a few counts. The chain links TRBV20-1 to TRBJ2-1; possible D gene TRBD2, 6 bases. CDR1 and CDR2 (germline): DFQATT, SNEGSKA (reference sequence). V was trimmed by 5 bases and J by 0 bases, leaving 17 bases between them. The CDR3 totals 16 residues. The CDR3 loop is CSAAPSGGASYNEQFF. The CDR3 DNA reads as TGCAGTGCTGCCCCCTCGGGCGGGGCCTCCTACAATGAGCAGTTCTTC.

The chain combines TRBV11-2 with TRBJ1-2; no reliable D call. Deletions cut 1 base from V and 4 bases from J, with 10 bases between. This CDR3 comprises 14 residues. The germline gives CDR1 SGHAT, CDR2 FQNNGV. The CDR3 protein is CASSLARGLYGYTF. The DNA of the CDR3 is TGTGCCAGCAGCTTAGCCCGCGGACTCTATGGCTACACCTTC.